Following are 15 T cell receptor beta chains from one sample sequenced in a study of T-cell memory formation after mild COVID-19. One entry per CDR3 protein, called by TCRdb with MiXCR from the 5' RACE reads. Of some 280,000 distinct CDR3 sequences in the sample, 15% to 20% were seen once. Input material: PBMCs or a T cell subset sorted from them (not recorded which). Receptors originate from a man younger than 35 who had mild COVID-19 (a few samples of this study predate the infection). Cell type and time point are not known.

Many counts were recorded for this clonotype. The gene calls are TRBV4-1 and TRBJ2-7; D is unclear. This CDR3 region has 13 residues. CDR1 is MGHRA and CDR2 is YSYEKL in the germline V gene. The V and J ends lost 1 base and 5 bases respectively, with 9 bases between them. The CDR3 loop is CASSQVGHNEQYF. CDR3 in DNA: TGCGCCAGCAGCCAAGTCGGCCACAACGAGCAGTACTTC.

This clonotype showed up just a few times. V gene TRBV3-1 combines with J gene TRBJ2-2, with D possibly TRBD2 on 7 matching bases. The germline CDR1 and CDR2 sequences are LGHDT and YNNKEL (reference sequence). This CDR3 has 15 amino acids. Trimming left V 3 bases short and J 3 bases short, with 11 bases between. The CDR3 protein is CASSQGGAYTGELFF. The DNA of the CDR3 is TGTGCCAGCAGCCAGGGGGGGGCCTACACCGGGGAGCTGTTTTTT. The whole variable domain, remainder taken from reference TRBV3-1 and TRBJ2-2, is DTAVSQTPKYLVTQMGNDKSIKCEQNLGHDTMYWYKQDSKKFLKIMFSYNNKELIINETVPNRFSPKSPDKAHLNLHINSLELGDSAVYFCASSQGGAYTGELFFGEGSRLTVL.

The chain employs TRBV6-5 and TRBJ2-5; perhaps TRBD1 as D (5 bases). The CDR3 consists of 14 residues. V lost 2 bases and J 5 bases, leaving 12 bases between the germline ends. The germline V gene has CDR1 MNHEY and CDR2 SVGAGI. The CDR3 sequence: CASSYRGGPETQYF. CDR3 nucleotides: TGTGCCAGCAGTTACAGGGGTGGGCCGGAGACCCAGTACTTC.

The chain carries TRBV10-3 and TRBJ2-3; 7 nucleotides line up with TRBD1. CDR3 length equals 13 residues. The V segment lost 6 bases and the J segment 4 bases; nucleotides outside the gene matches: 4. CDR1 ENHRY and CDR2 SYGVKD come from the germline V gene. CDR3 in amino acids: CAIRDRQADTQYF. The CDR3 bases are TGTGCCATCAGGGACAGGCAGGCAGATACGCAGTATTTT.

This chain uses TRBV20-1 with TRBJ2-1, with 8 bases fitting TRBD2. The CDR3 is made up of 18 amino acids. V dropped 6 bases and J dropped 3; count of bases not matched to a gene: 19. The germline V gene has CDR1 DFQATT and CDR2 SNEGSKA (reference sequence). The CDR3 DNA reads as TGCAGTGCCCAAGTTTACCCCAGACTAGCGCGATACTACAATGAGCAGTTCTTC. It specifies CSAQVYPRLARYYNEQFF.

This clonotype has only a few counts. The V call is TRBV29-1, the J call TRBJ2-1, with a tentative D call TRBD1 (6 bases). The CDR3 runs 14 residues. V dropped 3 bases and J dropped 6 bases, with 15 bases sitting between them. Per the germline V gene, CDR1 is SQVTM and CDR2 is ANQGSEA. Here the CDR3 reads CSVDPRGGGNEQFF. DNA for the CDR3: TGCAGCGTTGACCCTCGAGGGGGTGGCAATGAGCAGTTCTTC.

The CDR3 here is CASSLSDGSYEQYF. Written as DNA, the CDR3 is TGTGCCAGCAGTTTGAGCGACGGCTCCTACGAGCAGTACTTC. The V and J genes are TRBV12-3 or TRBV12-4 and TRBJ2-7; D is ambiguous. Trimming pared 3 bases from V and 0 bases from J, leaving 9 bases between. This CDR3 has 14 residues.

The V call is TRBV4-2, the J call TRBJ1-1; 7 nucleotides match TRBD1. Per the germline V gene, CDR1 is LGHNA and CDR2 is YNFKEQ. The CDR3 sequence is 17 residues long. V shed 4 bases and J 3 bases; nucleotides not matched to a gene: 14. Here the CDR3 DNA reads TGTGCCAGCAGCCCGCGCTCCACAGGGGCGGGGGACACTGAAGCTTTCTTT. Translating it yields CASSPRSTGAGDTEAFF.

The genes are TRBV4-2 and TRBJ2-1; a weak D match, TRBD2 (6 bases). V shed 4 bases and J shed 2 bases, with 12 bases lying between them. The CDR3 is 15 amino acids. Germline V gene data show CDR1 as LGHNA and CDR2 as YNFKEQ. The DNA of the CDR3 is TGTGCCAGCAGCCCTGCCGGGAGAACCTACAATGAGCAGTTCTTC. Protein sequence: CASSPAGRTYNEQFF.

V usage is TRBV6-5 and J usage is TRBJ2-3, with 8 bases lining up with TRBD2. This CDR3 spans 16 amino acids. From germline, CDR1 is MNHEY and CDR2 SVGAGI. V was pared by 4 bases and J by 4 bases, with 10 bases of the junction left unmatched. The CDR3 region has the DNA TGTGCCAGCAGTTCCCGAGGGGCGGGGGGCCCAGATACGCAGTATTTT. Protein sequence: CASSSRGAGGPDTQYF.

The sample holds a few counts of this clonotype. This sequence joins TRBV18 and TRBJ1-1, with 9 bases lining up with TRBD1. In germline, CDR1 is KGHSH, CDR2 LQKENI. CDR3 length equals 16 residues. After removal of 4 bases from V and 0 bases from J, the junction contained 6 bases not matched to a gene. CDR3 loop: CASSLQGAIMNTEAFF. CDR3 coding DNA: TGTGCCAGCTCACTACAGGGGGCGATTATGAACACTGAAGCTTTCTTT.

This chain connects TRBV6-2 or TRBV6-3 to TRBJ1-5, with D tentatively TRBD1 (6 bases). This CDR3 contains 13 residues. The ends were cut back, 2 bases at V and 7 bases at J, with 9 bases in the middle. Germline lookup yields CDR1 MNHEY and CDR2 SVGEGT. CDR3 coding DNA: TGTGCCAGCAGTTACGGGGGCGCGCAGCCCCAGCATTTT. It is translated as CASSYGGAQPQHF.

The CDR3 DNA reads TGTGCCAGCAGTTCCTCGGGACTAGCGGGGCGGTACGAGCAGTACGTC. Its translation: CASSSSGLAGRYEQYV. The chain has TRBV28 and TRBJ2-7; TRBD2 agrees at 13 bases. The CDR3 covers 16 residues. Losses at the gene ends were 4 bases for V and 4 bases for J; bases not matched to a gene: 7. Per the germline V gene, CDR1 is MDHEN and CDR2 is SYDVKM.

The V gene is TRBV15, the J gene TRBJ1-1; D remains unclear. Trimming took 0 bases from V and 0 from J, leaving 8 bases between them. The CDR3 has 15 residues. CDR1 and CDR2 from the germline V gene are LNHNV and YYDKDF (reference sequence). The CDR3 DNA follows: TGTGCCACCAGCAGAGATGGGAAAATGAACACTGAAGCTTTCTTT. Translated, it gives CATSRDGKMNTEAFF.

V usage is TRBV5-4 and J usage is TRBJ1-1, with D unclear. Germline loops: CDR1 SGHNT, CDR2 YYREEE (reference sequence). The CDR3 has 12 amino acids. V was shortened by 3 bases and J by 5 bases, with 8 bases between the two germline ends. CDR3 sequence reads: CASSWGTTEAFF. For the CDR3, the DNA is TGTGCCAGCAGCTGGGGAACTACTGAAGCTTTCTTT.